The 17 T cell receptor beta chains below all came from one sample that was sequenced in a study of T cell repertoires in cytomegalovirus infection. TCRdb re-called the reads with MiXCR, one entry per CDR3 protein. In the table there are about 770,000 distinct CDR3 sequences, around 29% of which are singletons. Antigens for these TCRs are unknown. Sequences were derived from cultured CD8+ T cells from PBMCs, sampled from culture after CMV antigen stimulation. Source of these receptors: a human donor in good health (CMV status not recorded). Some clones in this sample may be carry-over from other donors' samples.

In this sample, this clonotype turned up a few times. The chain has TRBV4-1 and TRBJ2-7; possibly TRBD2 for D (6 bases). Germline V gene sequence: CDR1 MGHRA, CDR2 YSYEKL. The CDR3 is 13 amino acids. The germline V and J ends were trimmed by 4 bases and 4 bases, with 11 bases remaining between them. The chain's CDR3 is CASSPMAGYEQYV. The CDR3 DNA follows: TGCGCCAGCAGCCCAATGGCGGGGTACGAGCAGTACGTC.

This clonotype showed up just a few times. This chain connects TRBV7-9 to TRBJ2-7; D gene uncertain. The CDR3 covers 13 residues. With 1 base removed from V and 5 bases from J, the gap between germline ends came to 9 bases. CDR1 is SEHNR, CDR2 FQNEAQ, per germline (reference sequence). CDR3 sequence reads: CASSLEFNHEQYV. CDR3 DNA sequence: TGTGCCAGCAGCTTAGAATTCAACCACGAGCAGTACGTC.

This clonotype was counted between two and nine times. The chain is built from TRBV4-1 and TRBJ1-6, with D possibly TRBD1 on 5 matching bases. The CDR3 sequence is 16 residues long. Germline V gives CDR1 MGHRA, CDR2 YSYEKL. Trimming took 5 bases from V and 0 from J, leaving 11 bases between them. The chain's CDR3 is CASSLDSSSYNSPLHF. CDR3 bases: TGCGCCAGCAGCTTAGACAGTAGCTCCTATAATTCACCCCTCCACTTT.

This clonotype appeared a few times. The chain is built from TRBV19 and TRBJ2-1; TRBD2 matches at 10 bases. This CDR3 has 15 amino acids. With 5 bases clipped from V and 5 bases from J, the junction kept 6 bases outside the gene matches. The V gene's germline CDR1 is LNHDA and CDR2 SQIVND (reference sequence). CDR3: CASSLTSGANNEQFF. For the CDR3, the DNA is TGTGCCAGTAGTCTTACTAGCGGGGCCAACAATGAGCAGTTCTTC.

In its sample, this clonotype was seen many times. This rearrangement joins TRBV7-8 to TRBJ1-2, with 7 bases fitting TRBD1. The CDR3 is 13 amino acids. Unmatched junction bases numbered 5, after V lost 2 bases and J lost 8 bases. Germline CDR1 is SGHVS and CDR2 is FQNEAQ. This CDR3 reads CASSLNRGGGYTF. CDR3 DNA: TGTGCCAGCAGCTTAAACAGGGGTGGGGGCTACACCTTC.

This clonotype was recorded a few times. The V call is TRBV12-3 or TRBV12-4, the J call TRBJ2-1, with TRBD1 matching over 8 bases. V dropped 8 bases and J dropped 9; count of bases not matched to a gene: 9. The CDR3 is 13 residues long. The CDR3 is CASGWTGSGEQFF. DNA of the CDR3: TGTGCCAGCGGGTGGACAGGGTCGGGTGAGCAGTTCTTC.

This clonotype was observed a few times. The chain employs TRBV7-2 and TRBJ1-1; unclear D gene. V shed 5 bases and J shed 1 base, with 8 bases lying between them. The CDR3 totals 13 residues. Per germline, CDR1 SGHTA and CDR2 FQGNSA. In DNA form, the CDR3 reads TGTGCCAGCAGCCGCTACTGGAACACTGAAGCTTTCTTT. This translates into CASSRYWNTEAFF.

The V gene is TRBV13, the J gene TRBJ1-2, with D hard to call. V was trimmed by 1 base and J by 14 bases, leaving 14 bases between them. The CDR3 sequence is 12 residues long. The germline CDR1 and CDR2 sequences are PRHDT and FYEKMQ (reference sequence). The CDR3, as DNA: TGTGCCAGCAGCTTAGCTGGCAGACTACCGACCTTC. Residues: CASSLAGRLPTF.

The CDR3, as DNA: TGTGCCAGCAGTTTAGCAGGGGGCGCGTTGACTGAAGCTTTCTTT. Protein product: CASSLAGGALTEAFF. The J gene is TRBJ1-1, the V gene TRBV12-3 or TRBV12-4; 7 bases are a match to TRBD1. This CDR3 is 15 amino acids long. V trimming: 0 bases; J trimming: 5 bases; junction bases outside the gene matches: 6.

The chain uses TRBV9 and TRBJ2-2; either TRBD1 or TRBD2 may fit D (5 bases each). Trimming shortened V by 3 bases and J by 4 bases, and 16 bases separated the two germline ends. The CDR3 is 16 amino acids. Per the germline V gene, CDR1 is SGDLS and CDR2 is YYNGEE. The CDR3 sequence: CASSATEGTATGELFF. CDR3 DNA: TGTGCCAGCAGCGCCACTGAAGGGACGGCCACCGGGGAGCTGTTTTTT.

The chain couples TRBV7-3 to TRBJ2-5; D possibly uses TRBD1 or TRBD2 (6 bases each). The germline V and J ends were trimmed by 5 bases and 2 bases, with 15 bases remaining between them. The V gene's germline CDR1 is SGHTA and CDR2 FQGTGA. The CDR3 spans 15 residues. The chain's CDR3 is CASSHHGGGQETQYF. The CDR3 DNA reads TGTGCCAGCAGCCACCACGGGGGCGGACAAGAGACCCAGTACTTC.

This clonotype was seen a few times. The chain has TRBV7-9 and TRBJ2-7; D is perhaps TRBD1 or TRBD2 (7 bases each). Germline V gene data show CDR1 as SEHNR and CDR2 as FQNEAQ (reference sequence). With 4 bases removed from V and 5 bases from J, the gap between germline ends came to 15 bases. The CDR3 extends over 14 amino acids. CDR3 region: CASSWEGAVDEQYV. In DNA, the CDR3 is TGTGCCAGCAGCTGGGAGGGGGCGGTCGACGAGCAGTACGTC.

The chain joins TRBV7-9 to TRBJ1-4, with D hard to call. The CDR3 is 16 residues long. Germline CDR1 is SEHNR and CDR2 is FQNEAQ (reference sequence). V was cut by 5 bases and J by 0 bases, with 13 bases left in between. The CDR3 bases are TGTGCCAGCAGCGCACTCGGACCTCCAACTAATGAAAAACTGTTTTTT. Its protein product is CASSALGPPTNEKLFF.

This chain links TRBV9 with TRBJ2-5, with D perhaps TRBD1 (6 bases). CDR1 SGDLS and CDR2 YYNGEE come from the germline V gene. Trimming pared 2 bases from V and 4 bases from J, leaving 12 bases between. There are 14 residues in the CDR3. As DNA, the CDR3 is TGTGCCAGCAGCGTCACAGGGTTGCTAGAGACCCAGTACTTC. Translation gives CASSVTGLLETQYF.

This clonotype has only one observation. The CDR3 DNA follows: TGTGCCAGCAGCTTGATGAAGGCCAATGAGCAGTTCTTC. This encodes CASSLMKANEQFF. The V call is TRBV13, the J call TRBJ2-1; no clear D. This CDR3 region has 13 residues. Germline V gene data show CDR1 as PRHDT and CDR2 as FYEKMQ (reference sequence). V was trimmed by 3 bases and J by 6 bases, leaving 9 bases between them.

Many counts were recorded for this clonotype. The genes are TRBV19 and TRBJ2-3, with 9 bases that match TRBD2. The CDR3 sequence is 15 residues long. V dropped 5 bases and J dropped 3; count of bases not matched to a gene: 6. Germline lookup yields CDR1 LNHDA and CDR2 SQIVND (reference sequence). CDR3 nucleotides: TGTGCCAGTAGTTTCCCAGCGGGGGGAACAGATACGCAGTATTTT. Translation gives CASSFPAGGTDTQYF.

In its sample, this clonotype was seen a few times. The chain employs TRBV12-3 or TRBV12-4 and TRBJ1-1; D unclear. The ends were cut back, 2 bases at V and 6 bases at J, with 10 bases in the middle. CDR3 length: 13 amino acids. In DNA form, the CDR3 reads TGTGCCAGCAGTTTAACCTCCCAATCTGAAGCTTTCTTT. The encoded protein is CASSLTSQSEAFF.